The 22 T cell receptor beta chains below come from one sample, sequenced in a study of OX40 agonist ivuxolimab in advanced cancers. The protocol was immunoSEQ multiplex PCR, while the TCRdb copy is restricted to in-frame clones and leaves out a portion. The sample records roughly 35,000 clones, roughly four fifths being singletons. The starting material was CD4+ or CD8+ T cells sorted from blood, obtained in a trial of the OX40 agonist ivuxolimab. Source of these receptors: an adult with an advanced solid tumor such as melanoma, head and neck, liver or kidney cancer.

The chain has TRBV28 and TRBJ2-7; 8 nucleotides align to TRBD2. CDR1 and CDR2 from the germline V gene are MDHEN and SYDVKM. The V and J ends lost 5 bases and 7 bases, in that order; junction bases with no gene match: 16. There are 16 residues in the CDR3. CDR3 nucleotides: TGTGCCAGCAGTCCTATGCGGGGGGTTCTCAAAAGGGAGCAGTACTTC. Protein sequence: CASSPMRGVLKREQYF.

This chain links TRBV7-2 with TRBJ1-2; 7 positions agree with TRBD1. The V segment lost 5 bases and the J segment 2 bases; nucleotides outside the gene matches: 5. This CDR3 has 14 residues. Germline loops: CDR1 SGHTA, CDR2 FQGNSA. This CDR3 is CASSPPTGNYGYTF. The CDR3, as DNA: TGTGCCAGCAGCCCCCCGACAGGGAACTATGGCTACACCTTC.

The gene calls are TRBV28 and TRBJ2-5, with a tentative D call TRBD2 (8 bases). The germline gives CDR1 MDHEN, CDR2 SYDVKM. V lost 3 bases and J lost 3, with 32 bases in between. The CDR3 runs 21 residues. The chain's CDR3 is CASSFWTGQLLGREEKETQYF. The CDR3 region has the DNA TGTGCCAGCAGTTTTTGGACAGGCCAGTTACTAGGGCGGGAGGAAAAAGAGACCCAGTACTTC.

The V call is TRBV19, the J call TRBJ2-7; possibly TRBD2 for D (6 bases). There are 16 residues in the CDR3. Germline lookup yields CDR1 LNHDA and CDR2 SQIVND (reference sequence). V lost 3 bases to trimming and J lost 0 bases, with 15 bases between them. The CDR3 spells CASSILGGVSSYEQYF. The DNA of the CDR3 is TGTGCCAGTAGTATTCTAGGAGGGGTGAGCTCCTACGAGCAGTACTTC.

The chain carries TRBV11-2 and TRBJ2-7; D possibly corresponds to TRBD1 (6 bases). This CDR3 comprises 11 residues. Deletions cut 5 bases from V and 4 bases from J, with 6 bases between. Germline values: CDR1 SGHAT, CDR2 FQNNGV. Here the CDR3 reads CASSRGYEQYF. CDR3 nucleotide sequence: TGTGCCAGCAGCAGGGGGTACGAGCAGTACTTC.

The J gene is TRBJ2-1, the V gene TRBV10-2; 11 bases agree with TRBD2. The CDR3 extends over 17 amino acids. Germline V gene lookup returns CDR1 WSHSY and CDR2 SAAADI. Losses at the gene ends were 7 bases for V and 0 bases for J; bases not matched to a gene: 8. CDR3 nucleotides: TGCGCCAGCACCGGTAGCGGGAGGGCGAGCTCCTACAATGAGCAGTTCTTC. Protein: CASTGSGRASSYNEQFF.

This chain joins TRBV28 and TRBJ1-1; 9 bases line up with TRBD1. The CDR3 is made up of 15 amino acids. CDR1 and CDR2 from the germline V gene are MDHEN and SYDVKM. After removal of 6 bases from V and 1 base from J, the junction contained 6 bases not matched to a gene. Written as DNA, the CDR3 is TGTGCCAGCAGCACCCCGGGACAGGGGAACACTGAAGCTTTCTTT. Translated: CASSTPGQGNTEAFF.

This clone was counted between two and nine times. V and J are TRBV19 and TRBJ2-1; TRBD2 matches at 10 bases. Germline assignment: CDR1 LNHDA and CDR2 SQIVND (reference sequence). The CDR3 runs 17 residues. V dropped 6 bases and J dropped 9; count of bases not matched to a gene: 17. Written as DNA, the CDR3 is TGTGCCAGTAGGACCGGGGGGACAAGCGGGAGGGCCGCTGAGCAGTTCTTC. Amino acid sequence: CASRTGGTSGRAAEQFF.

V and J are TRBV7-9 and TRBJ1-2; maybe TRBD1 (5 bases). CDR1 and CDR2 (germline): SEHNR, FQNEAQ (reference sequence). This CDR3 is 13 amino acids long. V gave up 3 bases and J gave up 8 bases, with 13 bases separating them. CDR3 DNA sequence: TGTGCCAGCAGCTTGGGCAGGGCCGTCGGCTACACCTTC. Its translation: CASSLGRAVGYTF.

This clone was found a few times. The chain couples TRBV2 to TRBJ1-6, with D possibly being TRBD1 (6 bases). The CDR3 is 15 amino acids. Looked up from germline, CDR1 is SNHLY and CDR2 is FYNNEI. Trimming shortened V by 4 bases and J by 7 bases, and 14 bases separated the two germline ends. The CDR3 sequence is CASSGKGVQNSPLHF. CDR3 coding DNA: TGTGCCAGCAGTGGGAAGGGGGTTCAGAATTCACCCCTCCACTTT. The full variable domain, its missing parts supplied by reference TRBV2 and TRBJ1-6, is EPEVTQTPSHQVTQMGQEVILRCVPISNHLYFYWYRQILGQKVEFLVSFYNNEISEKSEIFDDQFSVERPDGSNFTLKIRSTKLEDSAMYFCASSGKGVQNSPLHFGNGTRLTVT.

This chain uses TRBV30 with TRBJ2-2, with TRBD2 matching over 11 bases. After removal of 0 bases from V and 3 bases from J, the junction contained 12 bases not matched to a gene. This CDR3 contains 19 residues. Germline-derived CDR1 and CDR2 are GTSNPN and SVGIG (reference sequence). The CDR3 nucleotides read TGTGCCTGGAGTGTCCTCACTTTTAGCGGGAGGGCCGACACCGGGGAGCTGTTTTTT. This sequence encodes CAWSVLTFSGRADTGELFF.

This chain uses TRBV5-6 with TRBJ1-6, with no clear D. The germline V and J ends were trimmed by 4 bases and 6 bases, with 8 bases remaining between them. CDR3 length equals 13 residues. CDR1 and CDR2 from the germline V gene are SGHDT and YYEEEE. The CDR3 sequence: CASSDRINSPLHF. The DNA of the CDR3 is TGTGCCAGCAGCGATCGGATTAATTCACCCCTCCACTTT.

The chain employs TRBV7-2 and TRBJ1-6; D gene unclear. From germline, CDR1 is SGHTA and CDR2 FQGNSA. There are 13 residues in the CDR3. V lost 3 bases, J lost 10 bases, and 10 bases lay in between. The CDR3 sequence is CASSFNNRSPLHF. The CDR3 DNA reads TGTGCCAGCAGCTTTAACAACCGGTCACCCCTCCACTTT.

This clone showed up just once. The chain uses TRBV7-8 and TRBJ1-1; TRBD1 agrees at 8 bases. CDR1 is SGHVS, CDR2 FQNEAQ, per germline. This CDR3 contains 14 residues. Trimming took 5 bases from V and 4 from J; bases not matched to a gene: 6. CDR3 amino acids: CASSTGQGFTEAFF. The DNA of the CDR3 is TGTGCCAGCAGCACAGGACAGGGTTTCACTGAAGCTTTCTTT.

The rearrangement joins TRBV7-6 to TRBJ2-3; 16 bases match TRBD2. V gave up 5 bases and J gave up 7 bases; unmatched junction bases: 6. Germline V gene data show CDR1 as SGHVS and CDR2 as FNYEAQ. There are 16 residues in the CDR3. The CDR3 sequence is CASSPGTSGGVYTQYF. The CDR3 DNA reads TGTGCCAGCAGCCCCGGGACTAGCGGGGGGGTATATACGCAGTATTTT.

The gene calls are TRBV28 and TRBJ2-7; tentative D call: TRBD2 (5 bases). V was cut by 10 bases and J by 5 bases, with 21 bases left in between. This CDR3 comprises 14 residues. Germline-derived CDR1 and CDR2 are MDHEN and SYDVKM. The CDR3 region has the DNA TGTGCCACAACTACTTTAGAGGGCTGGAACGAGCAGTACTTC. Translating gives CATTTLEGWNEQYF.

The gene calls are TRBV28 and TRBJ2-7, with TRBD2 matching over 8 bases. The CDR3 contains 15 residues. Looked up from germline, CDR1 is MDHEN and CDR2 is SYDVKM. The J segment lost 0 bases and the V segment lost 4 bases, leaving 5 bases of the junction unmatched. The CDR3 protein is CASSSPAGGSYEQYF. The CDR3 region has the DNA TGTGCCAGCAGTTCCCCGGCGGGGGGCTCCTACGAGCAGTACTTC.

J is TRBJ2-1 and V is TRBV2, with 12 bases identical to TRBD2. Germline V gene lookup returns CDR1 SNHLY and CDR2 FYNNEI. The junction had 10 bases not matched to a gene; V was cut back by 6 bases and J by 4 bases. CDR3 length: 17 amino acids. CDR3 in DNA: TGTGCCAGCAGCGCTTTCCTAACTAGCGGGAGGTACAATGAGCAGTTCTTC. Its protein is CASSAFLTSGRYNEQFF.

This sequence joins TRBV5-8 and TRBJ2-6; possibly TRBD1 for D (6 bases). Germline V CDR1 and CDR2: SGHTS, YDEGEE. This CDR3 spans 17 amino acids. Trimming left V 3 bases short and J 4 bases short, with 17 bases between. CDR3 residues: CASSYRINRVGANVLTF. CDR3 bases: TGTGCCAGCAGCTACCGGATTAACAGGGTCGGGGCCAACGTCCTGACTTTC.

CDR3 nucleotides: TGCGCCAGCAGCTTGGATGTCGGTAAAGGCATCGGCGAGCAGTACTTC. This sequence encodes CASSLDVGKGIGEQYF. This rearrangement joins TRBV5-1 to TRBJ2-7; no definite D call. Trimming removed 0 bases at V and 6 bases at J, with 19 bases between. This CDR3 comprises 16 residues. CDR1 and CDR2 from the germline V gene are SGHRS and YFSETQ.

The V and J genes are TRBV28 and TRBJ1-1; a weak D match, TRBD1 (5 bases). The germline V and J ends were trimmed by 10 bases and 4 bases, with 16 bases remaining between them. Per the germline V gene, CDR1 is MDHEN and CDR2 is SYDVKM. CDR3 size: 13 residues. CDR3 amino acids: CAIYRGLGTEAFF. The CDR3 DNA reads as TGTGCCATCTACCGGGGGTTGGGCACTGAAGCTTTCTTT.

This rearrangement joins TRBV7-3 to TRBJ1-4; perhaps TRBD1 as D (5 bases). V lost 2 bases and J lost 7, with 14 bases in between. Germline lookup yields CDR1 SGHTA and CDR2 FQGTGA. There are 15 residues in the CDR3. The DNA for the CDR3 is TGTGCCAGCAGCTTAGGTGTCCAGGGCGGTGAAAAACTGTTTTTT. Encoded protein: CASSLGVQGGEKLFF.